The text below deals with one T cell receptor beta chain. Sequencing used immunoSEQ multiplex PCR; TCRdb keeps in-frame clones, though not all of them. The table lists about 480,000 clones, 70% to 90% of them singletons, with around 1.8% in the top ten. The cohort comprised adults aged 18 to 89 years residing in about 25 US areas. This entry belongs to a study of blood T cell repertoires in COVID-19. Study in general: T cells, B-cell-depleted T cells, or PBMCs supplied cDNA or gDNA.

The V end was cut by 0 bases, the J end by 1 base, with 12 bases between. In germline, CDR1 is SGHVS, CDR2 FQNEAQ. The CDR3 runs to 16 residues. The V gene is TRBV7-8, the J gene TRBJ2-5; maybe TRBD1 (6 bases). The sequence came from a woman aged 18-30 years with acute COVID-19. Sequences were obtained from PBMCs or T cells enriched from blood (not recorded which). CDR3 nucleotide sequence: TGTGCCAGCAGCTTAGCGCTAACAGGGTTCCAAGAGACCCAGTACTTC. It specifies CASSLALTGFQETQYF.